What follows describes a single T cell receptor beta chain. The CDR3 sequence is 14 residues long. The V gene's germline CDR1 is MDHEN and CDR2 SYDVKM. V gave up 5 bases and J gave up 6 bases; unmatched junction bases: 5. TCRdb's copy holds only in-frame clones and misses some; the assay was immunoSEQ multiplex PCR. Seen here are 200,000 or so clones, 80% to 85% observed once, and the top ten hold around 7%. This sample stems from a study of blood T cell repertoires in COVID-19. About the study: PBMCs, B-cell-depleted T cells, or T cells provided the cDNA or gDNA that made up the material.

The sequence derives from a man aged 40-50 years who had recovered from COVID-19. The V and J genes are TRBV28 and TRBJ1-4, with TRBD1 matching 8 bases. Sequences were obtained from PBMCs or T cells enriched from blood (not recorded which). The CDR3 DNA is TGTGCCAGCAGTATCAGGGGGCAAGATGAAAAACTGTTTTTT. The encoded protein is CASSIRGQDEKLFF.